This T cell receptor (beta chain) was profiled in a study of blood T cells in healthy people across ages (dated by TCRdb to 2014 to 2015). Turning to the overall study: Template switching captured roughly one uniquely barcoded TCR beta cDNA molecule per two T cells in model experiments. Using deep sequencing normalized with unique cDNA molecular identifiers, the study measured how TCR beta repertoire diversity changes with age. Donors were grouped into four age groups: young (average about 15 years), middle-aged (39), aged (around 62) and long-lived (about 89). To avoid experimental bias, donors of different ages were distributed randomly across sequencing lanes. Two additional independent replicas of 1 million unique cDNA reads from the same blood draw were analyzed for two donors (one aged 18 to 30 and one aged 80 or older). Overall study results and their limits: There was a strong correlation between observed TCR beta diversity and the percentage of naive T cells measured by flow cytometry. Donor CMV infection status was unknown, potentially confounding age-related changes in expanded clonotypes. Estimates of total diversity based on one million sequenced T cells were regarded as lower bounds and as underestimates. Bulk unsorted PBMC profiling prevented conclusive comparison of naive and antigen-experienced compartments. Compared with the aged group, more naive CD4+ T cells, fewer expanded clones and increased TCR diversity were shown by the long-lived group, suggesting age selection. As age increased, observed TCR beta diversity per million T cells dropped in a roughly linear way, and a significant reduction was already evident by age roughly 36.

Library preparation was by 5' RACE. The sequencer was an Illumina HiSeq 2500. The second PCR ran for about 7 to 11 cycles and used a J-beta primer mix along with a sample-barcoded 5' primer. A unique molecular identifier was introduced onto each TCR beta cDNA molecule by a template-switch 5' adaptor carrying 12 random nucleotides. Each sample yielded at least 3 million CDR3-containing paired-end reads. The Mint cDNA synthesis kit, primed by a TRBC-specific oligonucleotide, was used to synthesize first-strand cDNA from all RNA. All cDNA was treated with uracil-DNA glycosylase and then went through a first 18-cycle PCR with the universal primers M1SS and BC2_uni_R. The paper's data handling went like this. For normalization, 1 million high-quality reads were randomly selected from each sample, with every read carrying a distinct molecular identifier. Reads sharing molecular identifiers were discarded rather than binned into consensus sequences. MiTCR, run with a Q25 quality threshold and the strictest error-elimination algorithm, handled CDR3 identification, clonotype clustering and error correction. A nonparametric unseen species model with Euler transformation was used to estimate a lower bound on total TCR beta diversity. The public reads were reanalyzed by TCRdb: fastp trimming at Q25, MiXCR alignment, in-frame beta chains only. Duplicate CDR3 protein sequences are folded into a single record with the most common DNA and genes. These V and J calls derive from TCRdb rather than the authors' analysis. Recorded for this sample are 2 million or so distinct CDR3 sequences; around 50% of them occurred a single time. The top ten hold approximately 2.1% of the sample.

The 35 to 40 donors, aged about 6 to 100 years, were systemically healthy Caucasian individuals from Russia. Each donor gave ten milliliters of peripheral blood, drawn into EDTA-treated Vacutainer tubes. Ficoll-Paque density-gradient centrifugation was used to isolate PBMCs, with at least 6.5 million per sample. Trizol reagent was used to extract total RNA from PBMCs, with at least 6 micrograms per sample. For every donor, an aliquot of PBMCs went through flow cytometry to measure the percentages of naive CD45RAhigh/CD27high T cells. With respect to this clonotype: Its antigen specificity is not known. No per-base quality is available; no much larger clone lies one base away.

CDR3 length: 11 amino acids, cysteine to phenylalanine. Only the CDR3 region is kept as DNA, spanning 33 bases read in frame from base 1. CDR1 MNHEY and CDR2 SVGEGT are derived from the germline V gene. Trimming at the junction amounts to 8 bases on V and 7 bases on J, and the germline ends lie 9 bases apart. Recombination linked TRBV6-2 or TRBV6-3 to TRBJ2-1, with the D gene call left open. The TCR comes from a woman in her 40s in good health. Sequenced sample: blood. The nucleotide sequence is TGTGCCAGCCTCGAGACTAATGAGCAGTTCTTC. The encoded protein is CASLETNEQFF.